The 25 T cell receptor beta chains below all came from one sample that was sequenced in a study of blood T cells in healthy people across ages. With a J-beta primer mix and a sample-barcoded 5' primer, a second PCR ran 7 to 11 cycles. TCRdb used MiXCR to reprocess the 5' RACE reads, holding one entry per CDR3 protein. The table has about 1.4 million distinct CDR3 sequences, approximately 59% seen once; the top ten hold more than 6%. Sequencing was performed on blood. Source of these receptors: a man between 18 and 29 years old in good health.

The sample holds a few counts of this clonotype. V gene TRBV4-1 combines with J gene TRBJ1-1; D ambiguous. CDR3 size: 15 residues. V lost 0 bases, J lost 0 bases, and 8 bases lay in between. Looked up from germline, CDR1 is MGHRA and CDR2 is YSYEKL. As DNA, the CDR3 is TGCGCCAGCAGCCAAGAACCCAGATTGAACACTGAAGCTTTCTTT. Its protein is CASSQEPRLNTEAFF.

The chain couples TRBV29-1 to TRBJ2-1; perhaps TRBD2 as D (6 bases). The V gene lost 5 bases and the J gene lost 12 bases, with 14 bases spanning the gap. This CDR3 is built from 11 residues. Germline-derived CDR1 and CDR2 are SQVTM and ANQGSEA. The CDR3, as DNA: TGCAGCGTTTGGCGGGGACTCGTGCAGTTCTTC. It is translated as CSVWRGLVQFF.

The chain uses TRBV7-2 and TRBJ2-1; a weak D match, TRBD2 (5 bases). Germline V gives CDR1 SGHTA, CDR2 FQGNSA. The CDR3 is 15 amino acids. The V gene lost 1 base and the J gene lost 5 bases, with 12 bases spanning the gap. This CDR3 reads CASSLERTPNNEQFF. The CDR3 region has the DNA TGTGCCAGCAGCTTAGAAAGGACTCCCAACAATGAGCAGTTCTTC.

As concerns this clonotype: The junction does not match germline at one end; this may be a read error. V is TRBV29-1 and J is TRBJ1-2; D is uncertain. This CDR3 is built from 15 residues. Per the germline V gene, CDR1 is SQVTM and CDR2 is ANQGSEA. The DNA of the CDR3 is TGCAGCGTTGAAAATGAGTTCCCCATAGACTATGGCTGCACCTTC. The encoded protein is CSVENEFPIDYGCTF. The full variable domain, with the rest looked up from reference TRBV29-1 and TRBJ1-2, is SAVISQKPSRDICQRGTSLTIQCQVDSQVTMMFWYRQQPGQSLTLIATANQGSEATYESGFVIDKFPISRPNLTFSTLTVSNMSPEDSSIYLCSVENEFPIDYGCTFGSGTRLTVV.

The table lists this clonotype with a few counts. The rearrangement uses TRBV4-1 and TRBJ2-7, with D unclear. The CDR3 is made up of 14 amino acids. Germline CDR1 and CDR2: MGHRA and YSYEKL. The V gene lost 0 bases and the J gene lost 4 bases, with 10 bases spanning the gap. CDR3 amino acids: CASSQDPLGYEQYF. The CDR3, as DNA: TGCGCCAGCAGCCAAGATCCTCTGGGGTACGAGCAGTACTTC.

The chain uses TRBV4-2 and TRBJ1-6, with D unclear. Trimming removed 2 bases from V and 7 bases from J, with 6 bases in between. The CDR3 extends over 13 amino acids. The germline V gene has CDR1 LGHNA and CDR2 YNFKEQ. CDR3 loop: CASSQTGNSPLHF. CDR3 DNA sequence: TGTGCCAGCAGCCAAACTGGGAATTCACCCCTCCACTTT.

In DNA, the CDR3 is TGCAGCGTGACTAGCGGCGCGTCCTACAATGAGCAGTACTTC. Translated, it gives CSVTSGASYNEQYF. V and J are TRBV20-1 and TRBJ2-1; TRBD2 aligns across 9 bases. The J call may be wrong; the DNA end is better matched by TRBJ2-7. There are 14 residues in the CDR3. In germline, CDR1 is DFQATT, CDR2 SNEGSKA (reference sequence).

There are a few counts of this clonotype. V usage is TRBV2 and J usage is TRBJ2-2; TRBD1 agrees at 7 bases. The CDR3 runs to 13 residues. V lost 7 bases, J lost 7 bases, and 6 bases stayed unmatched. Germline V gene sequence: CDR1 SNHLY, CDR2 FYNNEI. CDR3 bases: TGTGCCAGCATGGGGGACAGTCACGGGGAGCTGTTTTTT. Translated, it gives CASMGDSHGELFF. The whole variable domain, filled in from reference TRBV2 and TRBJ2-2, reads EPEVTQTPSHQVTQMGQEVILRCVPISNHLYFYWYRQILGQKVEFLVSFYNNEISEKSEIFDDQFSVERPDGSNFTLKIRSTKLEDSAMYFCASMGDSHGELFFGEGSRLTVL.

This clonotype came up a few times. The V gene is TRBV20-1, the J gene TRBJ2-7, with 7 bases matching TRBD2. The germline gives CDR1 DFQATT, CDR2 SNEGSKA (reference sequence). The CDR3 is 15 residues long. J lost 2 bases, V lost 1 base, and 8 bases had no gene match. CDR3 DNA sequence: TGCAGTGCTAGAGCTTTGGCGGGGGACGCCTACGAGCAGTACTTC. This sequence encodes CSARALAGDAYEQYF.

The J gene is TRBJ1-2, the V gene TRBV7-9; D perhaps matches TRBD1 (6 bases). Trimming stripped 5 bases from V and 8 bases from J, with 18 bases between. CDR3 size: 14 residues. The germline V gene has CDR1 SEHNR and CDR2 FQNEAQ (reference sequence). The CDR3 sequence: CASSKEGGNLGYTF. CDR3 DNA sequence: TGTGCCAGCAGCAAAGAAGGGGGGAACTTGGGCTACACCTTC.

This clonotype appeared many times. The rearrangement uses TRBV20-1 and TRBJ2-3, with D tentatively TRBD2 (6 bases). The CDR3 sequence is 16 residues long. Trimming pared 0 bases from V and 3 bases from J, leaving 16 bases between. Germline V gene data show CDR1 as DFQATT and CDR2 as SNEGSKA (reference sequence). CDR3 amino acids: CSAREPGLFLTDTQYF. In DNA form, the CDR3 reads TGCAGTGCTAGAGAACCGGGACTTTTTTTAACAGATACGCAGTATTTT.

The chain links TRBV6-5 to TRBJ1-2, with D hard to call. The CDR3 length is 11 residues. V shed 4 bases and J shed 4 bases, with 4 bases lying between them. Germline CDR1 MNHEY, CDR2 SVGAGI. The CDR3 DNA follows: TGTGCCAGCAGTTCGATCTATGGCTACACCTTC. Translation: CASSSIYGYTF.

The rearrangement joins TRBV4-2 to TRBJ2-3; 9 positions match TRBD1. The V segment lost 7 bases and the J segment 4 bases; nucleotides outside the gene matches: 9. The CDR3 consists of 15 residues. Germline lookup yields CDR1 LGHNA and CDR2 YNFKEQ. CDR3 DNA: TGTGCCAGCACCCTCATTACAGGGGGCTCAGATACGCAGTATTTT. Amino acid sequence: CASTLITGGSDTQYF.

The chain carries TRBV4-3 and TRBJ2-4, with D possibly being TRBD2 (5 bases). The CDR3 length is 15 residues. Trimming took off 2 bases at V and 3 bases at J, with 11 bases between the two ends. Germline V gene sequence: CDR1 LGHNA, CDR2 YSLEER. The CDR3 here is CASSQKTGNKNIQYF. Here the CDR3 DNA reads TGCGCCAGCAGCCAAAAGACGGGGAACAAAAACATTCAGTACTTC.

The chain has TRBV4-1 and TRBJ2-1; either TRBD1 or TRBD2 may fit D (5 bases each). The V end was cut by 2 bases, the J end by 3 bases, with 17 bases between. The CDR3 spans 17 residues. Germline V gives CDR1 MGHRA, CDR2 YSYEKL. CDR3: CASSQQPGTNFYNEQFF. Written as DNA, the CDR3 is TGCGCCAGCAGCCAACAACCCGGGACCAATTTCTACAATGAGCAGTTCTTC.

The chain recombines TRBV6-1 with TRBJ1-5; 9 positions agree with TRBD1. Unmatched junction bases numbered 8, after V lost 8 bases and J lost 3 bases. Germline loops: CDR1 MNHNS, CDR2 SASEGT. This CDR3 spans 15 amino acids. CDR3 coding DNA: TGTGCCAGCGGGTCCCGGGACAGGGACAATCAGCCCCAGCATTTT. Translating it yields CASGSRDRDNQPQHF.

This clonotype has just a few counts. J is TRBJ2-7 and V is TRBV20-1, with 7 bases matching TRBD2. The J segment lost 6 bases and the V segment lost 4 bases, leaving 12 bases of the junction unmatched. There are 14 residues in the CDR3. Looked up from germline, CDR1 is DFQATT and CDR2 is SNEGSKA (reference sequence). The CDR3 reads CSATPTSWGLEQYF. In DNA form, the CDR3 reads TGCAGTGCTACTCCGACTAGCTGGGGACTCGAGCAGTACTTC.

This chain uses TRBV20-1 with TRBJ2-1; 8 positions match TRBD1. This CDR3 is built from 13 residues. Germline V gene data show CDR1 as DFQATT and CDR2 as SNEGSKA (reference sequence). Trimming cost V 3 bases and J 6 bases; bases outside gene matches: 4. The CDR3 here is CSARTGAINEQFF. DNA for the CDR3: TGCAGTGCTAGGACAGGGGCGATCAATGAGCAGTTCTTC.

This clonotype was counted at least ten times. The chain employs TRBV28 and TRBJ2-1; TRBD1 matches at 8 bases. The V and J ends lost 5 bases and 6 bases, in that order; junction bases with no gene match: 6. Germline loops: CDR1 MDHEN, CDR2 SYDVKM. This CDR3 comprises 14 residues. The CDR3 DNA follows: TGTGCCAGCAGTGCGGGACAGGAGGCCAATGAGCAGTTCTTC. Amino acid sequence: CASSAGQEANEQFF.

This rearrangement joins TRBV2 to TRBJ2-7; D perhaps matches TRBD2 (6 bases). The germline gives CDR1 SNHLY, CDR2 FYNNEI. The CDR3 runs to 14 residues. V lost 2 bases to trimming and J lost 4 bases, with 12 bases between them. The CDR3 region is CASSELGTVYEQYF. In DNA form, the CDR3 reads TGTGCCAGCAGTGAATTGGGGACTGTATACGAGCAGTACTTC.

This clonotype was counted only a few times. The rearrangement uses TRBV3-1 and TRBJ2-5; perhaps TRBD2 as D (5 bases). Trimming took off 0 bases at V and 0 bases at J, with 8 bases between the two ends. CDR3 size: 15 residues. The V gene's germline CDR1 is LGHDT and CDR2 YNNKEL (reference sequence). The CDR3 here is CASSQDPDYQETQYF. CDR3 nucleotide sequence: TGTGCCAGCAGCCAAGATCCGGACTACCAAGAGACCCAGTACTTC.

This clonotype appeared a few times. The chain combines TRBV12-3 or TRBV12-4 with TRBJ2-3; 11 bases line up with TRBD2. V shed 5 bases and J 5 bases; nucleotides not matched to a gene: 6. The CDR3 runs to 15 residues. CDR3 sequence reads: CASSAGLAGGDTQYF. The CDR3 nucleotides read TGTGCCAGCAGTGCCGGACTAGCGGGTGGAGATACGCAGTATTTT.

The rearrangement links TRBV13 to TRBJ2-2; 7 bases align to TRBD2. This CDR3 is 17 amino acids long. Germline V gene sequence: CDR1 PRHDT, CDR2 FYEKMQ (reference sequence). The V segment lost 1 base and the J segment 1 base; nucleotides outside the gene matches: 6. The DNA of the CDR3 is TGTGCCAGCAGCTTAGCTCCCCCTAGCGGGAACACCGGGGAGCTGTTTTTT. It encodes CASSLAPPSGNTGELFF.

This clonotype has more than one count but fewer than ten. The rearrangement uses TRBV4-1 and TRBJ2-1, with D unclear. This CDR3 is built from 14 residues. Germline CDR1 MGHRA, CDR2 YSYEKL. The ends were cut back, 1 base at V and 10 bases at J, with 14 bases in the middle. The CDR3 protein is CASSQVDDGREQFF. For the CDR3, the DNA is TGCGCCAGCAGCCAAGTCGACGACGGACGCGAGCAGTTCTTC.

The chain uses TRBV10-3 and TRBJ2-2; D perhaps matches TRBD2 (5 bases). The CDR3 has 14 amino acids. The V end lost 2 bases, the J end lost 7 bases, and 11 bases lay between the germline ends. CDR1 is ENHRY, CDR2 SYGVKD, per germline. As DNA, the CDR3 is TGTGCCATCAGTGAGCCGATCAGCGGCGGGGAGCTGTTTTTT. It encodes CAISEPISGGELFF.